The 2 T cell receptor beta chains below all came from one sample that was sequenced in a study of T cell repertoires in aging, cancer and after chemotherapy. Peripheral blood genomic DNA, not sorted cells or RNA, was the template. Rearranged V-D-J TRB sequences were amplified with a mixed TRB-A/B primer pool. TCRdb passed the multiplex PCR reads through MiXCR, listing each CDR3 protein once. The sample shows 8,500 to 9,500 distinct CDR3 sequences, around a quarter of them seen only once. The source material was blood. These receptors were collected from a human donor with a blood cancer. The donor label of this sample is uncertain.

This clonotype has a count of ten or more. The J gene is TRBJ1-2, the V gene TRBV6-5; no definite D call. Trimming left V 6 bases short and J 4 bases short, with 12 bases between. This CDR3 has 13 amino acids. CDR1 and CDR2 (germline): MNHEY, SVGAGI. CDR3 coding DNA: TGTGCCAGCAGACCTACAGTTTCCTATGGCTACACCTTC. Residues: CASRPTVSYGYTF.

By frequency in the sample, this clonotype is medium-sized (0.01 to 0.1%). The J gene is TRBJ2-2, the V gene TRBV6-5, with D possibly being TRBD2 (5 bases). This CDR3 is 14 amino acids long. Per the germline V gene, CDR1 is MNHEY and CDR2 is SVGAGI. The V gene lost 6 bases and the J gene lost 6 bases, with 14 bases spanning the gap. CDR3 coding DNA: TGTGCCAGCAGCCTAGGACTGATCGCCGGGGAGCTGTTTTTT. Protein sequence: CASSLGLIAGELFF.